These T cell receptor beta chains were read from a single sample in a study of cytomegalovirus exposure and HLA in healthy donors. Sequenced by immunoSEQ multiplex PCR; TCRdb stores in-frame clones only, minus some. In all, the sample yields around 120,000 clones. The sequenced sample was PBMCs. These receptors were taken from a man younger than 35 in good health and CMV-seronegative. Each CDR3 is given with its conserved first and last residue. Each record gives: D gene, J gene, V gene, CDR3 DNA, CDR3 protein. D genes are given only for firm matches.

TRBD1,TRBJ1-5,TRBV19,TGTGCCAGCCGACAGGGTAATCAGCCCCGGCATTTT,CASRQGNQPRHF
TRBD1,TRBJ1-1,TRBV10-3,TGTGCCATCAGTTGGGACAGCACGAACACTGAAGCTTTCTTT,CAISWDSTNTEAFF
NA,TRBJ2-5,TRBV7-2,TGTGCCAGCAGCTTAGTCGGGGGAGTAGGCCAAGAGACCCAGTACTTC,CASSLVGGVGQETQYF
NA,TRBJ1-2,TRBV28,TGTGCCAGCAGCCTCGACAGGAACTATGGCTACACCTTC,CASSLDRNYGYTF
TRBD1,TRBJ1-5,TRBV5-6,TGTGCCAGCAGCCCCGACAGGGGGCGAAGCAATCAGCCCCAGCATTTT,CASSPDRGRSNQPQHF
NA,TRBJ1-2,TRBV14,TGTGCCAGCAGCCAAGATTTAGAGGGAGGCTACACCTTC,CASSQDLEGGYTF
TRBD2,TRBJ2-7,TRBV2,TGTGCCAGCAGTGGATCCGGGACTAGCGGTTGGTCCTACGAGCAGTACTTC,CASSGSGTSGWSYEQYF
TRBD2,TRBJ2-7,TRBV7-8,TGTGCCAGCAGCTTAGGTCCGGGGGGGCGGGGAGTCTACGAGCAGTACTTC,CASSLGPGGRGVYEQYF
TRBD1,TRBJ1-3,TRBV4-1,TGCGCCAGCAGCCTTCGTCAGGGGGGCATCTCCGAACGTGGAAACACCATATATTTT,CASSLRQGGISERGNTIYF
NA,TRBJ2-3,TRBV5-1,TGCGCCAGCAGGTTTAGCACACCTAGCACAGATACGCAGTATTTT,CASRFSTPSTDTQYF
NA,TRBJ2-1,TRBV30,TGTGCCTGGAGTGTGAGCGATGAGCAGTTCTTC,CAWSVSDEQFF
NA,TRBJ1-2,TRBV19,TGTGCCAGTAGTCTAACAGGGATAGCTAACTATGGCTACACCTTC,CASSLTGIANYGYTF
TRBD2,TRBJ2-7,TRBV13,TGTGCCAGCAGCTTAAGACTAGCAGACTACGAGCGGTACTTC,CASSLRLADYERYF
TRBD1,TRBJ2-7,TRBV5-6,TGTGCCAGCACCGTACAGGGGATACCCTACGAGCAGTACTTC,CASTVQGIPYEQYF
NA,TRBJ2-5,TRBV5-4,TGTGCCAGCAGCTTGTGGAGGGGAGAGACCCAGTACTTC,CASSLWRGETQYF
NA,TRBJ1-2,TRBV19,TGTGCCAGTAGCAGGGCAGCCTATGGCTACACCTTC,CASSRAAYGYTF
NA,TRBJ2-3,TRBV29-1,TGCAGCGTTGAAGAGGGAGAAAAACCGCAGTATTTT,CSVEEGEKPQYF
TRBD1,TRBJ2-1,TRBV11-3,TGTGCCAGCAGCCTCGGGGACAGGGAAAACTACAATGAGCAGTTCTTC,CASSLGDRENYNEQFF
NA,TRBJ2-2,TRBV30,TGTGCCTGGAGTGTACAAGGGGTCCAGGCGCACACCGGGGAGCTGTTTTTT,CAWSVQGVQAHTGELFF
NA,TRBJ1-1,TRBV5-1,TGCGCCAGCAGCTTGTTCCCGGGAAGGGAAAACACTGAAGCTTTCTTT,CASSLFPGRENTEAFF
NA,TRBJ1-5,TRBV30,TGTGCCTGGAGTGTTTGGGCGGGAACTAGCAATCAGCCCCAGCATTTT,CAWSVWAGTSNQPQHF
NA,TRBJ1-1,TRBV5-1,TGCGCCAGCAGCTTGCAGGGTACTGAAGCTTTCTTT,CASSLQGTEAFF
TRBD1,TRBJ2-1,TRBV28,TGTGCCAGCAGCCTCGGACAGGGCCATGAGCAGTTCTTC,CASSLGQGHEQFF
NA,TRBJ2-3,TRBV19,TGTGCCAGTAGTCAGACCCTCCAGCGGACGCACACAGATACGCAGTATTTT,CASSQTLQRTHTDTQYF
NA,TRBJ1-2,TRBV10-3,TGTGCCATCAGTGAGTCTCCCAGATCTAACTATGGCTACACCTTC,CAISESPRSNYGYTF
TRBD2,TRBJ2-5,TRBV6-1,TGTGCCAGCAGTGAAGGCTGGACTAGCGAGACCCAGTACTTC,CASSEGWTSETQYF
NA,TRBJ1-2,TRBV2,TGTGCCAGCAGTGAACAGGGTACTAACTATGGCTACACCTTC,CASSEQGTNYGYTF
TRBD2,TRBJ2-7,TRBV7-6,TGTGCCAGCAGCTTAACCCCGACTAGCGGAGGAGTCTACGAGCAGTACTTC,CASSLTPTSGGVYEQYF
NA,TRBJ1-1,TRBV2,TGTGCCAGCAGTGAACTCGGCCCGGGAACGGACACTGAAGCTTTCTTT,CASSELGPGTDTEAFF
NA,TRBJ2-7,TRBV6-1,TGTGCCAGCAGTGAATATGGCCAGGGGAGCTACGAGCAGTACTTC,CASSEYGQGSYEQYF
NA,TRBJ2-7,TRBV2,TGTGCCAGCAGTGAAGCGCGGGGAGAGCAGTACTTC,CASSEARGEQYF
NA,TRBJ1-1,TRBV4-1,TGCGCCAGCAGCCAAGATAGTGGCAGGGCTGAAGCTTTCTTT,CASSQDSGRAEAFF
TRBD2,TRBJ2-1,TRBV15,TGTGCCACCAGCTTCAAGCGGGGAAACAATGAGCAGTTCTTC,CATSFKRGNNEQFF
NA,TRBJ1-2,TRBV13,TGTGCCAGCAGCTCCAGGCGGGTCTCGGAGAACTATGGCTACACCTTC,CASSSRRVSENYGYTF
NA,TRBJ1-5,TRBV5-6,TGTGCCAGCAGCACCGACAGTCAAAATCAGCCCCAGCATTTT,CASSTDSQNQPQHF
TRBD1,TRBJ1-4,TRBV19,TGTGCCAGTAGTTTTGGACAGGTCCTTGCAACTAATGAAAAACTGTTTTTT,CASSFGQVLATNEKLFF
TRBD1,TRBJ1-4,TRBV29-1,TGCAGCGTTGGACAGGGTAATGAAAAACTGTTTTTT,CSVGQGNEKLFF
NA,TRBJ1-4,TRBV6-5,TGTGCCAGCAGTTACTCGGGGGGGCAGGAAAAACTGTTTTTT,CASSYSGGQEKLFF
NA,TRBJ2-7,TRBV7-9,TGTGCCAGCAGCGGAGGGGTAATTAGTGGCGAGCAGTACTTC,CASSGGVISGEQYF
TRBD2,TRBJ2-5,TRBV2,TGTGCCAGCAGTGAAGGGCCGACTAGCGGGAGCTTGGAGACCCAGTACTTC,CASSEGPTSGSLETQYF
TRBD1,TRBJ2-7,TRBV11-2,TGTGCCAGCAGCCGGGACAGGGGGCATGGCGAGCAGTACTTC,CASSRDRGHGEQYF
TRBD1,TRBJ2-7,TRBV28,TGTGCCAGCAGACGACAGGGGGACTCCTACGAGCAGTACTTC,CASRRQGDSYEQYF
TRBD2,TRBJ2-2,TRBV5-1,TGCGCCAGCAGCCGCGGACTAGCGGGCACCGGGGAGCTGTTTTTT,CASSRGLAGTGELFF
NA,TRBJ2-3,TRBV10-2,TGCGCCGGAACAGCTACTAGCACAGATACGCAGTATTTT,CAGTATSTDTQYF
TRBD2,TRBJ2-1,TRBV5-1,TGCGCCAGCAGCTTCGGACTAGCGGGGGAGAATGAGCAGTTCTTC,CASSFGLAGENEQFF
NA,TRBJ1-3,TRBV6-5,TGTGCCAGCAGTTACTCGGGGAGTAACACCATATATTTT,CASSYSGSNTIYF
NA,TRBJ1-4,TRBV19,TGTGCCAGTAGTATAGATCTGGAGTCTCACGAACTGTTTTTT,CASSIDLESHELFF